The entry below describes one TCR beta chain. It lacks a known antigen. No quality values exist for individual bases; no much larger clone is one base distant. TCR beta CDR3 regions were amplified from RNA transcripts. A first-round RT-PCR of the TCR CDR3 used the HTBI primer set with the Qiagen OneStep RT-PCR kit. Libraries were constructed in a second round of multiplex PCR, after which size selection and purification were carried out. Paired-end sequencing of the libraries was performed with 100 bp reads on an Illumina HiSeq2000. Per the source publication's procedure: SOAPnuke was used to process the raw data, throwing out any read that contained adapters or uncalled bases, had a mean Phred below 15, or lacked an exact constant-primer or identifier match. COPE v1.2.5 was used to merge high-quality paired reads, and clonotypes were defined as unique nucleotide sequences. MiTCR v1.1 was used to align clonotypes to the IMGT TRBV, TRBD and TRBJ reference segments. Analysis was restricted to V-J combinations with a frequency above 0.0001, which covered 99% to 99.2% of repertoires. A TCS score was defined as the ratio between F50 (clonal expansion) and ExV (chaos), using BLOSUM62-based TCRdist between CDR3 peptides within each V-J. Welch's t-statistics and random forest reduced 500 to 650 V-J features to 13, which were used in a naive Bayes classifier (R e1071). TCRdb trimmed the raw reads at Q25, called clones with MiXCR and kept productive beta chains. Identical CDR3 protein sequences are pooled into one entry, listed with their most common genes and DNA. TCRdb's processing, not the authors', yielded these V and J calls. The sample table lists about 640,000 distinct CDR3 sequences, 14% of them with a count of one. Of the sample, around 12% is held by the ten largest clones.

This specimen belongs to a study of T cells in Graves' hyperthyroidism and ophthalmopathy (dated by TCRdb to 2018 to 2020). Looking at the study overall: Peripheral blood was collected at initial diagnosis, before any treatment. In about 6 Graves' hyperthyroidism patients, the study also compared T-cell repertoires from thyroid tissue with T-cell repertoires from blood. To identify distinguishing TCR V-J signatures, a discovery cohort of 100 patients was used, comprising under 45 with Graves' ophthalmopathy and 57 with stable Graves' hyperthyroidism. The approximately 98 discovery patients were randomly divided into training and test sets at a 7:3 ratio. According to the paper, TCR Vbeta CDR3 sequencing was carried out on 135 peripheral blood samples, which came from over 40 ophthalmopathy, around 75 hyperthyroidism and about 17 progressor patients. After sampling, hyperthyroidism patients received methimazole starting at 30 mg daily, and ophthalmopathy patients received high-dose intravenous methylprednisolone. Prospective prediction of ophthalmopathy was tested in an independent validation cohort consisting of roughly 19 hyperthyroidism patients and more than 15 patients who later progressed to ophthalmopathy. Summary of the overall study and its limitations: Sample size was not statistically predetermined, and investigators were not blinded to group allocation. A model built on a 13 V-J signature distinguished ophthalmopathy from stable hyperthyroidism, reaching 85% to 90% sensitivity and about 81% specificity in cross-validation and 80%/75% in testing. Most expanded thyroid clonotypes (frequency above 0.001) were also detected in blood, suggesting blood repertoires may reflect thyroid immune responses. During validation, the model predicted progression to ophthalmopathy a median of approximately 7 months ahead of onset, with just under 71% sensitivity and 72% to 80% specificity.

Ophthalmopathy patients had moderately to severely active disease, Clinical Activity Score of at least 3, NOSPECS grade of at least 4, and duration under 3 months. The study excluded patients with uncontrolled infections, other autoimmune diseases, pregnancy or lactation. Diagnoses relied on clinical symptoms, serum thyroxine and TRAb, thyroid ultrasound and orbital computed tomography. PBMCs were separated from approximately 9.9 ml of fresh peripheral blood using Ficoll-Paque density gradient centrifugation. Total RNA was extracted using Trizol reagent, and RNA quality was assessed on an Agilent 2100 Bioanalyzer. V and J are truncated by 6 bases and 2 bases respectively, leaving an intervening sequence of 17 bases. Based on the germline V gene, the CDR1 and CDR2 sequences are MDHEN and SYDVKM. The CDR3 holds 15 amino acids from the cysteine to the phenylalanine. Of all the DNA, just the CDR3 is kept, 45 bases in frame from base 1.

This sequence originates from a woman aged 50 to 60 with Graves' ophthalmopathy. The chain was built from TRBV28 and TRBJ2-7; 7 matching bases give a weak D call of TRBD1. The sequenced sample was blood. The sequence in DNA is TGTGCCAGCAGACCGACAGGGCGACTAGCCTACGAGCAGTACTTC. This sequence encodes CASRPTGRLAYEQYF. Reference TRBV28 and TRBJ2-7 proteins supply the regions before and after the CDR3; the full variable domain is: DVKVTQSSRYLVKRTGEKVFLECVQDMDHENMFWYRQDPGLGLRLIYFSYDVKMKEKGDIPEGYSVSREKKERFSLILESASTNQTSMYLCASRPTGRLAYEQYFGPGTRLTVT.